The sequence of this T cell receptor (beta chain) was determined in a study of blood T cells in healthy people across ages. Findings and limits, study-wide: The unsorted PBMCs prevented any conclusive comparison of naive versus antigen-experienced cells. Strong correlation existed between TCR beta diversity and naive T cell percentage.

Peripheral blood was drawn, ten milliliters per donor. Total RNA was extracted at no less than 5 micrograms per sample. The second PCR ran roughly 6 to 11 cycles with a sample-barcoded 5' primer and J-beta primers. Each CDR3 protein gets one entry after TCRdb re-called the 5' RACE reads with MiXCR. The table includes 650,000 to 800,000 distinct CDR3 sequences, under 55% detected once. The sample holds one count of this clonotype. Its antigen remains unknown. This CDR3 is built from 15 residues. Germline lookup yields CDR1 SEHNR and CDR2 FQNEAQ (reference sequence). V lost 4 bases and J lost 10; bases outside the gene matches: 9.

The sequencing sample was made of blood. The origin of this receptor is a man in his 60s in good health. This sequence joins TRBV7-9 and TRBJ2-1; the match to TRBD1 covers 11 bases. The CDR3 DNA reads as TGTGCCAGCAGCTCACAGGGACAGGGGGGGTACGAGCAGTTCTTC. Translating it yields CASSSQGQGGYEQFF.